A selection of T cell receptor beta chains follows, all from one sample in a study of chemoradiotherapy in HPV16-positive cancers. This table comes from immunoSEQ multiplex PCR, and its TCRdb copy is limited to in-frame clones, with some not included. The repertoire has about 12,000 clones, 70% to 90% of them found once; the top ten carry less than 3.5%. Sequenced material: blood, taken from a patient who underwent chemoradiotherapy. Receptors originate from a human donor with HPV-associated anogenital cancer. The CDR3 runs from the conserved cysteine through the conserved F or W. The order of the fields is clone size, J gene, D gene, V gene, CDR3 DNA, CDR3 protein. The D gene is left open where the match is weak. Where a row states a size, it is once, few, many or the class of an expanded clone; other rows omit it.

NA,TRBJ2-7,NA,TRBV6-5,TGTGCCAGCAGAGAAGGACAGACCTACGAGCAGTACTTC,CASREGQTYEQYF
NA,TRBJ2-7,TRBD1,TRBV10-3,TGTGCCATCAGACAGGGGGGCGCCTACGAGCAGTACTTC,CAIRQGGAYEQYF
NA,TRBJ2-4,NA,TRBV7-2,TGTGCCAGCAGCTTGGGGACGACCAAAAACATTCAGTACTTC,CASSLGTTKNIQYF
NA,TRBJ1-1,NA,TRBV7-2,TGTGCCAGCAGCTCCCTAAGGGGGAACACTGAAGCTTTCTTT,CASSSLRGNTEAFF
NA,TRBJ1-5,TRBD1,TRBV11-2,TGTGCCAGCAGCGACAGGGGAAATCAGCCCCAGCATTTT,CASSDRGNQPQHF
NA,TRBJ1-3,NA,TRBV9,TGTGCCAGCAGCGTAGGTGGAAACACCATATATTTT,CASSVGGNTIYF
NA,TRBJ1-1,NA,TRBV19,TGTGCCAGTAGTATGCTTCAGGGTTACACTGAAGCTTTCTTT,CASSMLQGYTEAFF
few,TRBJ1-1,TRBD1,TRBV13,TGTGCCAGCAGCAGCAGGACAGGCCTCGCTGAAGCTTTCTTT,CASSSRTGLAEAFF
NA,TRBJ1-6,TRBD1,TRBV5-1,TGCGCCAGCAGCCAGACAGGGAGCTCCTATAATTCACCCCTCCACTTT,CASSQTGSSYNSPLHF
NA,TRBJ1-6,TRBD1,TRBV6-5,TGTGCCAGCAGTAGACAGGGGAATTCACCCCTCCACTTT,CASSRQGNSPLHF
NA,TRBJ1-6,NA,TRBV9,TGTGCCAGCAGTGAGACAGTCTATTCACCCCTCCACTTT,CASSETVYSPLHF
few,TRBJ2-1,NA,TRBV7-6,TGTGCCAGCAGCTTAGGGGCCTACTCCGGGACAAAGGACAATGAGCAGTTCTTC,CASSLGAYSGTKDNEQFF
few,TRBJ1-2,NA,TRBV4-1,TGCGCCAGCAGCCAGGGGACTTCTACTAACTATGGCTACACCTTC,CASSQGTSTNYGYTF
NA,TRBJ2-1,NA,TRBV7-9,TGTGCCAGCAGCTTAGCGTCCAGTCTCCCTGGCAATGAGCAGTTCTTC,CASSLASSLPGNEQFF
NA,TRBJ2-5,NA,TRBV6-6,TGTGCCAGCAGTTCGCTAGAGGCCCAGTACTTC,CASSSLEAQYF
NA,TRBJ2-7,NA,TRBV21-1,TGTGCCAGCAGCATTTTGGACAGAAACTACGAGCAGTACTTC,CASSILDRNYEQYF
NA,TRBJ2-5,TRBD2,TRBV2,TGTGCCAGCAGCCCCGGGACTACATCAGAGACCCAGTACTTC,CASSPGTTSETQYF
once,TRBJ2-3,TRBD2,TRBV6-5,TGTGCCAGCAGAGATGGACGGGGGGGAGATACGCAGTATTTT,CASRDGRGGDTQYF
few,TRBJ1-2,NA,TRBV5-4,TGTGCCAGCAGCTTGGAGCAGGAATATGGCTACACCTTC,CASSLEQEYGYTF
once,TRBJ1-1,TRBD1,TRBV25-1,TGTGCCACAAAGGGACAGGGAAAGAACACTGAAGCTTTCTTT,CATKGQGKNTEAFF
NA,TRBJ2-3,NA,TRBV7-8,TGTGCCAGCAGCCCACCACTAGCAGATACGCAGTATTTT,CASSPPLADTQYF